A selection of T cell receptor beta chains follows, all from one sample in a study of blood T cells in healthy people across ages. TCRdb re-derived calls from the 5' RACE reads in MiXCR, one entry per CDR3 protein. The profile shows about 930,000 distinct CDR3 sequences, approximately 32% of them singletons. These data were also reused for a study on T cells of mothers and their children.

Sequenced material: blood. The origin of the receptors is a middle-aged woman in good health. Both conserved end residues are part of each CDR3. A D gene is named only where the DNA matches it firmly. Expanded clones are given a class, and other clones once, few, many or no size at all.

clone_size	j_call	d_call	v_call	cdr3_aa	cdr3_nt
NA	TRBJ2-1	NA	TRBV18	CASSPARQVNEQFF	TGTGCCAGCTCACCGGCTCGGCAGGTAAATGAGCAGTTCTTC
few	TRBJ2-7	NA	TRBV7-3	CASSLTGSGVREQYF	TGTGCCAGCAGCTTAACGGGAAGTGGAGTGCGCGAGCAGTACTTC
many	TRBJ2-4	TRBD1	TRBV12-3/TRBV12-4	CASNTGADIQYF	TGTGCCAGCAATACAGGGGCGGACATTCAGTACTTC
NA	TRBJ1-5	NA	TRBV20-1	CSARELSGGGNQPQHF	TGCAGTGCTAGAGAACTCTCCGGGGGGGGCAATCAGCCCCAGCATTTT
many	TRBJ2-6	NA	TRBV2	CASLPGHLFSGANVLTF	TGTGCCAGCCTTCCGGGACACCTCTTCTCTGGGGCCAACGTCCTGACTTTC
few	TRBJ2-1	NA	TRBV7-6	CACSLGGLGEQFF	TGTGCCTGCAGCTTAGGGGGACTGGGAGAGCAGTTCTTC
NA	TRBJ2-1	TRBD1	TRBV14	CASSRRDSNYNEQFF	TGTGCCAGCAGCCGCCGGGACAGTAACTACAATGAGCAGTTCTTC
NA	TRBJ1-6	NA	TRBV20-1	CSAIGQKYNSPLHF	TGCAGTGCTATAGGGCAGAAATATAATTCACCCCTCCACTTT
many	TRBJ2-1	NA	TRBV18	CASSPPFGDGAYNEQFF	TGTGCCAGCTCACCACCATTTGGGGACGGGGCCTACAATGAGCAGTTCTTC
NA	TRBJ2-1	NA	TRBV15	CATSRDPGAPYNEQFF	TGTGCCACCAGCAGAGATCCAGGGGCCCCCTACAATGAGCAGTTCTTC
many	TRBJ2-1	NA	TRBV6-5	CASSSGRPGHNEQFF	TGTGCCAGCAGTTCGGGGCGGCCGGGACACAATGAGCAGTTCTTC
NA	TRBJ2-7	NA	TRBV28	CASSWAGAPIEQYF	TGTGCCAGCAGTTGGGCAGGGGCTCCGATCGAGCAGTACTTC
NA	TRBJ2-1	TRBD1	TRBV9	CASSVVGGQTNEQFF	TGTGCCAGCAGCGTAGTAGGGGGACAGACCAATGAGCAGTTCTTC
few	TRBJ1-5	NA	TRBV6-5	CASSYLQGGDQPQHF	TGTGCCAGCAGTTACTTACAGGGAGGGGATCAGCCCCAGCATTTT
NA	TRBJ2-5	NA	TRBV7-2	CASSLDYNQETQYF	TGTGCCAGCAGCTTAGATTACAATCAAGAGACCCAGTACTTC
NA	TRBJ2-7	NA	TRBV27	CASSFVGPGSGEQYF	TGTGCCAGCAGTTTTGTGGGGCCGGGAAGCGGCGAGCAGTACTTC
NA	TRBJ2-7	TRBD1	TRBV15	CATSREDRGYEQYF	TGTGCCACCAGCAGAGAGGACAGGGGCTACGAGCAGTACTTC
many	TRBJ2-1	NA	TRBV7-8	CASSPPLRDHSYNEQFF	TGTGCCAGCAGCCCCCCCCTCCGGGACCACTCCTACAATGAGCAGTTCTTC
many	TRBJ2-4	NA	TRBV7-2	CASSLRAAKNIQYF	TGTGCCAGCAGCTTAAGAGCAGCCAAAAACATTCAGTACTTC
few	TRBJ1-2	TRBD1	TRBV11-2	CASSPGTGKNVPYGYTF	TGTGCCAGCAGCCCCGGGACAGGGAAAAACGTCCCTTATGGCTACACCTTC
NA	TRBJ2-2	NA	TRBV4-1	CASSQAGVDTGELFF	TGCGCCAGCAGTCAAGCAGGGGTCGATACCGGGGAGCTGTTTTTT
NA	TRBJ2-5	NA	TRBV28	CASRRYGRGRRETQYF	TGTGCCAGCAGACGGTACGGGAGAGGGAGACGAGAGACCCAGTACTTC
many	TRBJ1-2	TRBD1	TRBV29-1	CSVAQGFDYGYTF	TGCAGCGTAGCACAGGGGTTCGACTATGGCTACACCTTC
NA	TRBJ1-1	NA	TRBV3-1	CVSSQDRQPKDTEAFF	TGTGTCAGCAGCCAAGATAGACAACCAAAGGACACTGAAGCTTTCTTT
NA	TRBJ1-3	NA	TRBV7-9	CASSLTLLTSGNTIYF	TGTGCCAGCAGCTTAACCCTACTGACCTCTGGAAACACCATATATTTT
NA	TRBJ2-1	NA	TRBV19	CTSSIGSAEPYNEQFF	TGTACCAGTAGTATAGGATCGGCAGAGCCTTACAATGAGCAGTTCTTC
few	TRBJ2-7	TRBD2	TRBV27	CTSSSLTGRNEQYF	TGTACCAGCAGTTCTCTAACCGGGAGGAACGAGCAGTACTTC
NA	TRBJ1-5	NA	TRBV5-6	CASSSYKYFNQPQHF	TGTGCCAGCAGCTCCTACAAGTACTTCAATCAGCCCCAGCATTTT
many	TRBJ2-1	TRBD2	TRBV9	CASSGGRTSGSYNEQFF	TGTGCCAGCAGCGGCGGCCGAACTAGCGGATCCTACAATGAGCAGTTCTTC
many	TRBJ2-7	TRBD2	TRBV28	CASSRGVYEQYF	TGTGCCAGCAGCCGGGGGGTATACGAGCAGTACTTC
few	TRBJ1-1	NA	TRBV7-2	CASSLVGRGATEAFF	TGTGCCAGCAGCTTAGTGGGTCGGGGGGCCACTGAAGCTTTCTTT
NA	TRBJ1-1	NA	TRBV7-6	CASSSVLSNTEAFF	TGTGCCAGCAGCTCCGTGCTATCGAACACTGAAGCTTTCTTT
few	TRBJ2-1	TRBD1	TRBV18	CASSPAGGSSSNEQFF	TGTGCCAGCTCACCGGCAGGGGGTAGTAGTTCCAATGAGCAGTTCTTC
many	TRBJ2-4	TRBD2	TRBV27	CASSPLAGGRAKNIQYF	TGTGCCAGCAGTCCGCTAGCGGGGGGGAGGGCCAAAAACATTCAGTACTTC
many	TRBJ2-3	NA	TRBV20-1	CSASYRTQYF	TGCAGTGCTTCTTATCGTACGCAGTATTTT
few	TRBJ2-5	NA	TRBV6-2/TRBV6-3	CASSSPQTGREETQYF	TGTGCCAGCAGTTCCCCCCAAACAGGGAGGGAAGAGACCCAGTACTTC
many	TRBJ2-7	NA	TRBV7-9	CASSFTPWEQYF	TGTGCCAGCAGCTTTACGCCATGGGAGCAGTACTTC
NA	TRBJ2-5	TRBD2	TRBV5-1	CASSLAGKTQETQYF	TGCGCCAGCAGCTTAGCGGGGAAAACCCAAGAGACCCAGTACTTC
NA	TRBJ1-6	TRBD1	TRBV7-2	CASSVTGGNSPLHF	TGTGCCAGCAGCGTAACAGGGGGGAATTCACCCCTCCACTTT
few	TRBJ1-2	TRBD1	TRBV7-2	CASSTNGQGGYGYTF	TGTGCCAGCAGCACTAACGGACAGGGGGGCTATGGCTACACCTTC
few	TRBJ2-7	TRBD1	TRBV11-2	CASSWSGTGVGLIRYEQYF	TGTGCCAGCAGTTGGTCGGGGACAGGGGTCGGACTAATACGGTACGAGCAGTACTTC
NA	TRBJ2-1	TRBD2	TRBV6-5	CASSYSPGTSGYNEQFF	TGTGCCAGCAGTTACTCACCCGGGACTAGCGGATACAATGAGCAGTTCTTC
many	TRBJ2-7	NA	TRBV7-2	CASSSILLAREQYF	TGTGCCAGCAGCTCTATCCTTCTAGCTCGCGAGCAGTACTTC
NA	TRBJ2-4	TRBD2	TRBV7-2	CASSLASGGKNIQYF	TGTGCCAGCAGCTTAGCTAGCGGGGGGAAAAACATTCAGTACTTC
NA	TRBJ1-2	NA	TRBV4-3	CASSQDELGYGYTF	TGCGCCAGCAGCCAAGATGAGCTCGGGTATGGCTACACCTTC
many	TRBJ2-5	TRBD1	TRBV30	CAWSVRQGNQETQYF	TGTGCCTGGAGTGTTCGACAGGGGAATCAAGAGACCCAGTACTTC
many	TRBJ2-3	TRBD2	TRBV9	CASGLEGRGGNTQYF	TGTGCCAGCGGACTAGAGGGGAGGGGCGGTAATACGCAGTATTTT
few	TRBJ2-5	NA	TRBV7-9	CASSSDITQETQYF	TGTGCCAGCAGCTCCGACATAACCCAAGAGACCCAGTACTTC
few	TRBJ2-7	NA	TRBV7-2	CASSLFSGLGRYEQYF	TGTGCCAGCAGCTTGTTTTCGGGACTCGGGCGGTACGAGCAGTACTTC
NA	TRBJ1-4	TRBD1	TRBV11-2	CASSPQGAGFNEKLFF	TGTGCCAGCAGCCCTCAGGGGGCCGGTTTCAATGAAAAACTGTTTTTT
NA	TRBJ2-1	NA	TRBV6-6	CASSQEGAQGYNEQFF	TGTGCCAGCAGCCAAGAAGGGGCTCAGGGTTACAATGAGCAGTTCTTC
few	TRBJ2-3	NA	TRBV11-3	CASSQGRGAGTDTQYF	TGTGCCAGCAGCCAGGGAAGAGGGGCGGGCACAGATACGCAGTATTTT
few	TRBJ1-4	NA	TRBV5-1	CASSLDPGREKLFF	TGCGCCAGCAGCTTGGATCCAGGGAGGGAAAAACTGTTTTTT